This T cell receptor (beta chain) was captured in a study of CD8 T cells in ankylosing spondylitis. Findings of the study overall: A TCR beta motif of fewer than 10 highly homologous variants seemed to mark ankylosing spondylitis blood. Significant enrichment of disease-linked clones was reported in matched ankylosing spondylitis synovial fluid.

Only a few counts were recorded for this clonotype. What it binds is unknown. V lost 4 bases to trimming and J lost 10 bases, with 17 bases between them. CDR3 size: 15 residues. Germline V lookup: CDR1 SEHNR, CDR2 FQNEAQ (reference sequence). TCRdb re-called the 5' RACE reads through MiXCR, storing one row per CDR3 protein. The sample has a few hundred thousand distinct CDR3 sequences; about 12% are singletons. This sequence originates from a male donor with ankylosing spondylitis. Input material: blood, either unsorted or a sorted T cell fraction (not recorded which). This chain joins TRBV7-9 and TRBJ1-6, with TRBD1 as a possible D gene (5 bases). CDR3 region: CASSSHVRGDSPLHF. The CDR3 coding sequence is TGTGCCAGCAGCTCCCACGTGAGGGGTGACTCACCCCTCCACTTT. The full variable domain, rest sourced from reference TRBV7-9 and TRBJ1-6, is DTGVSQNPRHKITKRGQNVTFRCDPISEHNRLYWYRQTLGQGPEFLTYFQNEAQLEKSRLLSDRFSAERPKGSFSTLEIQRTEQGDSAMYLCASSSHVRGDSPLHFGNGTRLTVT.